These T cell receptor beta chains were read from a single sample in a study of T and B cells in COVID-19 patients. TCRdb re-called the multiplex PCR reads through MiXCR, storing one row per CDR3 protein. This table has approximately 20,000 distinct CDR3 sequences, roughly 27% appearing once. The sequenced sample consisted of blood. These TCRs come from a human donor who had recovered from COVID-19. Both conserved end residues are part of each CDR3. D genes are given only for firm matches. The size of a clone is reported for some rows only, either as once, few or many, or as a class for expanded clones.

V gene	J gene	clone size	D gene	CDR3 protein	CDR3 DNA
TRBV6-1	TRBJ2-4	-	TRBD2	CASSATSGRGKNIQYF	TGTGCCAGCAGTGCTACTAGCGGTCGAGGGAAAAACATTCAGTACTTC
TRBV7-6	TRBJ1-4	-	-	CASSPGTSEGEKLFF	TGTGCCAGCAGCCCAGGGACATCCGAAGGTGAAAAACTGTTTTTT
TRBV19	TRBJ2-7	medium-sized	-	CASSTIPGRPSEQYF	TGTGCCAGTAGTACGATTCCGGGACGACCGAGCGAGCAGTACTTC
TRBV6-5	TRBJ2-7	few	TRBD2	CASSEPPGLAGRHEQYF	TGTGCCAGCAGTGAACCTCCCGGACTAGCGGGACGGCACGAGCAGTACTTC
TRBV30	TRBJ2-1	once	-	CASSVEGGTYNEQFF	TGTGCCAGTAGTGTCGAAGGGGGTACCTACAATGAGCAGTTCTTC
TRBV27	TRBJ2-5	few	TRBD1	CASSPGAGTGGRGETQYF	TGTGCCAGCAGCCCCGGAGCGGGGACAGGGGGGCGTGGGGAGACCCAGTACTTC
TRBV12-3/TRBV12-4	TRBJ2-1	many	TRBD1	CASSFGDREYNEQFF	TGTGCCAGCAGTTTCGGGGACAGGGAGTACAATGAGCAGTTCTTC
TRBV30	TRBJ2-7	few	TRBD1	CASSTGAEQYF	TGTGCCAGCTCTACAGGGGCCGAGCAGTACTTC
TRBV19	TRBJ2-2	many	TRBD2	CATSGGGGGELFF	TGTGCGACTAGCGGGGGAGGGGGCGGGGAGCTGTTTTTT
TRBV30	TRBJ1-1	few	-	CAWSTTNPTGAFF	TGTGCCTGGAGTACGACGAACCCTACGGGAGCTTTCTTT
TRBV29-1	TRBJ2-5	medium-sized	-	CSVAGGGTETQYF	TGCAGCGTTGCAGGGGGGGGCACGGAGACCCAGTACTTC
TRBV7-9	TRBJ1-4	-	TRBD1	CASSPTGVDLFF	TGTGCCAGCAGCCCGACAGGGGTGGATCTGTTTTTT
TRBV12-3/TRBV12-4	TRBJ2-4	-	TRBD2	CASSLAGGEQYF	TGTGCCAGCAGTTTAGCGGGGGGGGAGCAGTACTTC
TRBV7-2	TRBJ1-5	-	-	CASSEGAGGDQPQHF	TGTGCCAGCAGCGAAGGTGCTGGGGGGGATCAGCCCCAGCATTTT
TRBV27	TRBJ2-3	few	-	CASSFTWGDTQYF	TGTGCCAGCAGTTTTACATGGGGGGATACGCAGTATTTT
TRBV12-3/TRBV12-4	TRBJ2-1	many	-	CASSSYRGGGNEQFF	TGTGCCAGCAGTTCCTATCGGGGAGGCGGCAATGAGCAGTTCTTC
TRBV5-5	TRBJ2-1	few	TRBD2	CASSYDVLAVYNEQFF	TGTGCCAGCAGCTACGACGTTCTAGCGGTCTACAATGAGCAGTTCTTC